The 25 T cell receptor beta chains presented below share a single source sample, sequenced in a study of identical twins. TCRdb redid the calling of the 5' RACE reads with MiXCR, one entry per CDR3 protein. The profile shows 200,000 to 250,000 distinct CDR3 sequences, around 7.6% of them singletons. These data were also reused for a study on yellow fever vaccine responses in identical twins.

Sequenced input: CD8+ T cells sorted from blood. Receptors were obtained from a woman aged 18-29 years in good health.

This clonotype showed up just a few times. The chain employs TRBV28 and TRBJ2-5; 14 bases align to TRBD2. CDR1 and CDR2 from the germline V gene are MDHEN and SYDVKM. CDR3 length equals 16 residues. Losses at the gene ends were 5 bases for V and 2 bases for J; bases not matched to a gene: 4. This chain's CDR3 is CASSRGLAGGQETQYF. The CDR3 DNA sequence: TGTGCCAGCAGTAGAGGACTAGCGGGGGGACAAGAGACCCAGTACTTC.

The chain is built from TRBV7-9 and TRBJ2-3; 7 bases match TRBD1. CDR1 and CDR2 (germline): SEHNR, FQNEAQ (reference sequence). V lost 4 bases, J lost 0 bases, and 7 bases stayed unmatched. The CDR3 has 16 amino acids. The CDR3: CASSSRDSRSTDTQYF. For the CDR3, the DNA is TGTGCCAGCAGCTCCCGGGACAGTCGGAGCACAGATACGCAGTATTTT.

The V and J genes are TRBV16 and TRBJ2-5, with D unresolved. The CDR3 has 13 residues. Germline lookup yields CDR1 KGHSY and CDR2 FQNENV. V lost 3 bases and J lost 3, with 8 bases in between. Here the CDR3 DNA reads TGTGCCAGCAGCCAGTCAGCGAAAGAGACCCAGTACTTC. Its translation: CASSQSAKETQYF.

The chain employs TRBV20-1 and TRBJ1-2, with no clear D. Germline V gene sequence: CDR1 DFQATT, CDR2 SNEGSKA (reference sequence). The CDR3 loop spans 18 amino acids. V was trimmed by 1 base and J by 1 base, leaving 22 bases between them. In nucleotides, the CDR3 is TGCAGTGCTAGAGTGATGACACCACCGCGATTGAATAACTATGGCTACACCTTC. As protein: CSARVMTPPRLNNYGYTF.

The table lists this clonotype with many counts. The chain joins TRBV4-1 to TRBJ2-3, with TRBD1 as a possible D gene (6 bases). CDR3 length: 15 residues. CDR1 MGHRA and CDR2 YSYEKL come from the germline V gene. The V end lost 3 bases, the J end lost 2 bases, and 12 bases lay between the germline ends. CDR3: CASSHGTSFTDTQYF. The CDR3 bases are TGCGCCAGCAGCCACGGGACATCTTTCACAGATACGCAGTATTTT.

This clonotype was seen repeatedly, ten times or more. The DNA for the CDR3 is TGCGCCAGCAGCCCGCTATCAGGGGACTATGGCTACACCTTC. This sequence encodes CASSPLSGDYGYTF. The chain joins TRBV4-1 to TRBJ1-2, with TRBD1 as a possible D gene (6 bases). Germline V gives CDR1 MGHRA, CDR2 YSYEKL. The CDR3 has 14 residues. V was trimmed by 4 bases and J by 3 bases, leaving 12 bases between them.

V is TRBV29-1 and J is TRBJ2-1; a possible D gene is TRBD1 (6 bases). CDR3 length: 15 residues. Trimming stripped 1 base from V and 3 bases from J, with 13 bases between. Germline values: CDR1 SQVTM, CDR2 ANQGSEA. The CDR3 loop is CSVEGRQGNYNEQFF. The CDR3 bases are TGCAGCGTTGAAGGTCGGCAGGGGAACTACAATGAGCAGTTCTTC.

There are many counts of this clonotype. A junction end diverges from the germline sequence, so it may reflect a read error. V gene TRBV27 combines with J gene TRBJ2-1; unclear D gene. Germline-derived CDR1 and CDR2 are MNHEY and SMNVEV (reference sequence). The CDR3 has 16 residues. CDR3: CATSGDGPSSYNEQFF. In DNA form, the CDR3 reads TGTGCCACCAGTGGAGACGGGCCGAGCTCCTACAATGAGCAGTTCTTC.

The J gene is TRBJ2-7, the V gene TRBV27; D uncertain. V lost 0 bases and J 4 bases, leaving 10 bases between the germline ends. The V gene's germline CDR1 is MNHEY and CDR2 SMNVEV (reference sequence). The CDR3 has 14 residues. CDR3: CASSLSNQAYEQYV. The CDR3 region has the DNA TGTGCCAGCAGTTTATCGAATCAGGCATACGAGCAGTACGTC.

This clonotype was observed many times. The V and J genes are TRBV4-1 and TRBJ2-2, with D possibly being TRBD1 (5 bases). The CDR3 runs to 17 residues. V was cut by 1 base and J by 4 bases, with 16 bases left in between. The germline CDR1 and CDR2 sequences are MGHRA and YSYEKL. The CDR3 region is CASSQGHQGQGTGELFF. In DNA, the CDR3 is TGCGCCAGCAGCCAAGGTCATCAGGGTCAAGGCACCGGGGAGCTGTTTTTT.

There are many counts of this clonotype. The rearrangement uses TRBV27 and TRBJ2-7, with D possibly TRBD2 on 5 matching bases. There are 15 residues in the CDR3. Germline V lookup: CDR1 MNHEY, CDR2 SMNVEV (reference sequence). V was shortened by 0 bases and J by 2 bases, with 11 bases between the two germline ends. CDR3 residues: CASSLSSSLAYEQYF. CDR3 coding DNA: TGTGCCAGCAGTTTATCTTCTAGCTTGGCCTACGAGCAGTACTTC.

The chain joins TRBV3-1 to TRBJ2-4; 9 positions match TRBD2. Per germline, CDR1 LGHDT and CDR2 YNNKEL (reference sequence). This CDR3 spans 17 amino acids. Trimming at V came to 1 base and at J to 0 bases, leaving 4 bases not matched to a gene. DNA of the CDR3: TGTGCCAGCAGCCAAGGGGGACTAGCCTTAGCCAAAAACATTCAGTACTTC. As protein: CASSQGGLALAKNIQYF.

The chain joins TRBV11-1 to TRBJ2-7; TRBD2 might be the D (5 bases). CDR1 and CDR2 (germline): SGHAT, FQDESV (reference sequence). With 0 bases removed from V and 5 bases from J, the gap between germline ends came to 17 bases. The CDR3 totals 16 residues. CDR3 bases: TGTGCCAGCAGCTTAGCCTTCCTAGCCCCTAGGGACGAGCAGTACTTC. It yields the protein CASSLAFLAPRDEQYF.

This clonotype was counted many times. The J gene is TRBJ2-1, the V gene TRBV2; a possible D gene is TRBD2 (6 bases). The CDR3 is 13 amino acids. The germline V gene has CDR1 SNHLY and CDR2 FYNNEI. With 3 bases removed from V and 6 bases from J, the gap between germline ends came to 9 bases. The CDR3 DNA reads as TGTGCCAGCAGTGATTCCGGGGGCAATGAGCAGTTCTTC. The encoded protein is CASSDSGGNEQFF.

This clonotype has a handful of counts. The chain is built from TRBV7-7 and TRBJ2-5, with TRBD2 matching 9 bases. CDR1 and CDR2 from the germline V gene are SSHAT and FNYEAQ (reference sequence). V lost 3 bases to trimming and J lost 4 bases; unmatched junction nucleotides: 6. CDR3 length equals 15 residues. In DNA form, the CDR3 reads TGTGCCAGCAGCTTGGGTCTAGCGGGAACAGAGACCCAGTACTTC. Its translation: CASSLGLAGTETQYF. Full variable domain (missing parts from reference TRBV7-7 and TRBJ2-5): GAGVSQSPRYKVTKRGQDVTLRCDPISSHATLYWYQQALGQGPEFLTYFNYEAQPDKSGLPSDRFSAERPEGSISTLTIQRTEQRDSAMYRCASSLGLAGTETQYFGPGTRLLVL.

This clonotype was recorded many times. The V call is TRBV12-3 or TRBV12-4, the J call TRBJ2-2, with 12 bases matching TRBD1. The V gene end was trimmed by 6 bases and the J gene end by 6 bases; junction bases not matched to a gene: 5. The CDR3 is 15 amino acids. CDR3 sequence (DNA): TGTGCCAGCAGCCCGGGACAGGGGGCGCCCGGGGAGCTGTTTTTT. Translated: CASSPGQGAPGELFF.

V usage is TRBV27 and J usage is TRBJ2-1, with TRBD1 identical over 7 bases. Germline CDR1 and CDR2: MNHEY and SMNVEV (reference sequence). The CDR3 has 15 amino acids. The J segment lost 8 bases and the V segment lost 5 bases, leaving 12 bases of the junction unmatched. Written as DNA, the CDR3 is TGTGCCAGCAGTCCGGCAAGGGGGCTAGTCGATGAGCAGTTCTTC. Residues: CASSPARGLVDEQFF.

This clonotype was counted only a few times. This chain links TRBV6-5 with TRBJ2-1, with 16 bases that match TRBD2. Germline assignment: CDR1 MNHEY and CDR2 SVGAGI. The trim removed 0 bases at V and 2 bases at J, leaving 4 bases unmatched. This CDR3 is built from 19 residues. CDR3 sequence reads: CASSYSGTSGGAAYNEQFF. The CDR3 DNA sequence: TGTGCCAGCAGTTACTCAGGGACTAGCGGGGGGGCCGCCTACAATGAGCAGTTCTTC.

The table lists this clonotype with many counts. The chain has TRBV7-9 and TRBJ2-7; maybe TRBD2 (5 bases). The CDR3 extends over 13 amino acids. Germline V CDR1 and CDR2: SEHNR, FQNEAQ (reference sequence). V was trimmed by 5 bases and J by 6 bases, leaving 14 bases between them. The CDR3 bases are TGTGCCAGCAGCCCCGTTAGCCGGGGCGAGCAGTACGTC. The encoded protein is CASSPVSRGEQYV.

This clonotype was seen repeatedly, ten times or more. The chain recombines TRBV29-1 with TRBJ2-1; 13 bases are a match to TRBD2. V dropped 4 bases and J dropped 6; count of bases not matched to a gene: 6. The CDR3 consists of 15 residues. Germline V lookup: CDR1 SQVTM, CDR2 ANQGSEA. Written as DNA, the CDR3 is TGCAGCGTTGGGACCGGGACTAGCGGGGTCAATGAGCAGTTCTTC. Translation: CSVGTGTSGVNEQFF.

This clonotype occurred many times. This sequence joins TRBV12-3 or TRBV12-4 and TRBJ2-5; D is ambiguous. This CDR3 is built from 11 residues. Trimming removed 7 bases from V and 4 bases from J, with 7 bases in between. The CDR3 loop is CASKWGETQYF. The CDR3, as DNA: TGTGCCAGCAAATGGGGAGAGACCCAGTACTTC.

As to this clonotype: A much larger clone lies one base from this, so it may be a read error. Given the absence of the conserved phenylalanine or tryptophan at the CDR3 end, a read error is likely. This chain links TRBV11-2 with TRBJ2-3; TRBD2 aligns across 12 bases. Per germline, CDR1 SGHAT and CDR2 FQNNGV. Trimming took 3 bases from V and 4 from J; bases not matched to a gene: 8. The CDR3 is 17 amino acids. CDR3 DNA: TGTGCCAGCAGCTTGGACCTAGCGGGGGGGCCGGCAGATACGCAGTATTTA. Its protein product is CASSLDLAGGPADTQYL.

J is TRBJ1-5 and V is TRBV5-5; the D is unclear. The V end lost 0 bases, the J end lost 0 bases, and 7 bases lay between the germline ends. CDR1 is SGHKS and CDR2 is YYEKEE in the germline V gene (reference sequence). The CDR3 loop spans 15 amino acids. Written as DNA, the CDR3 is TGTGCCAGCAGCTTGGTACACTATAGCAATCAGCCCCAGCATTTT. It yields the protein CASSLVHYSNQPQHF.

This clonotype has just a few counts. The chain couples TRBV29-1 to TRBJ2-7; D not certain. The CDR3 runs 13 residues. V was trimmed by 1 base and J by 4 bases, leaving 11 bases between them. Germline V lookup: CDR1 SQVTM, CDR2 ANQGSEA. CDR3 DNA: TGCAGCGTTGAAGGTCAGGCCCCGTACGAGCAGTACTTC. It specifies CSVEGQAPYEQYF.

This clonotype was found a few times. The rearrangement joins TRBV7-8 to TRBJ2-3; 12 nucleotides agree with TRBD2. Losses at the gene ends were 0 bases for V and 0 bases for J; bases not matched to a gene: 7. The CDR3 is 19 amino acids. CDR1 is SGHVS, CDR2 FQNEAQ, per germline. The CDR3 DNA reads TGTGCCAGCAGCTTAGCGGTTGGGACTAGCGGGCGTAGCACAGATACGCAGTATTTT. Translated: CASSLAVGTSGRSTDTQYF.